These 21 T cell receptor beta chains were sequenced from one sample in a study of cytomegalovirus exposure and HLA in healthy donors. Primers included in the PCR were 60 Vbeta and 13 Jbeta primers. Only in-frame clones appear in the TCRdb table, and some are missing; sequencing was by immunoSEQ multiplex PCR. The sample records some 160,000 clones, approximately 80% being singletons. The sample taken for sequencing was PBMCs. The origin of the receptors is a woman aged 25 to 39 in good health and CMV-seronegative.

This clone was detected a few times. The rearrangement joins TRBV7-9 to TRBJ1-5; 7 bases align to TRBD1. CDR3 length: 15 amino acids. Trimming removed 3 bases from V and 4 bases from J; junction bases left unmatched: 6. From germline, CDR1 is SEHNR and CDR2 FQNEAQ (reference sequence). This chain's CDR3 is CASSFNAGGNQPQHF. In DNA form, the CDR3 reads TGTGCCAGCAGCTTCAACGCAGGGGGAAATCAGCCCCAGCATTTT.

In DNA, the CDR3 is TGTGCCAGCAGTGGGGACAGGTTTTACGAGCAGTACTTC. Its protein is CASSGDRFYEQYF. The chain joins TRBV25-1 to TRBJ2-7, with 8 positions matching TRBD1. After removal of 4 bases from V and 4 bases from J, the junction contained 3 bases not matched to a gene. Germline V gene data show CDR1 as MGHDK and CDR2 as SYGVNS. The CDR3 totals 13 residues.

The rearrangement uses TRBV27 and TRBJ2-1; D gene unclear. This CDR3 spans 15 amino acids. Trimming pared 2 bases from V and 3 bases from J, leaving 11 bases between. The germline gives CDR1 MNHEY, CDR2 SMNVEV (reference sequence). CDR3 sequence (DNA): TGTGCCAGCAGTTTACTTGGAGAAGGCTACAATGAGCAGTTCTTC. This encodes CASSLLGEGYNEQFF.

In DNA, the CDR3 is TGTGCCAGCAGCCCGAGCCTAGCGGGGGAGTCCTACGAGCAGTACTTC. This gives the protein CASSPSLAGESYEQYF. This chain uses TRBV9 with TRBJ2-7; 10 nucleotides align to TRBD2. The V and J ends lost 4 bases and 1 base, in that order; junction bases with no gene match: 8. This CDR3 is 16 amino acids long. CDR1 SGDLS and CDR2 YYNGEE come from the germline V gene.

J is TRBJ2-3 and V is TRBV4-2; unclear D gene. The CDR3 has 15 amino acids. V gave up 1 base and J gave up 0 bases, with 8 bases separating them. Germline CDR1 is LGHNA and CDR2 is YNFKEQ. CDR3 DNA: TGTGCCAGCAGCCAAGCAGGCAGGAGCACAGATACGCAGTATTTT. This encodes CASSQAGRSTDTQYF.

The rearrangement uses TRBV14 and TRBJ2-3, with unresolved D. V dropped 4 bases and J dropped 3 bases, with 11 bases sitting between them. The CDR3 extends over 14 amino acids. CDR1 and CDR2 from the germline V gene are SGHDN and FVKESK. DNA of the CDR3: TGTGCCAGCAGCCCCCTTGGGCTGACAGATACGCAGTATTTT. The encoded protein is CASSPLGLTDTQYF.

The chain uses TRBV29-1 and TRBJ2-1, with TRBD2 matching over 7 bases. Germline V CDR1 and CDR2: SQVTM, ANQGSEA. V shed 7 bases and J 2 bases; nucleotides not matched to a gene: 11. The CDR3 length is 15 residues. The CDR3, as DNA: TGCAGCGCCGCAGTAGGACTAGACGCCTACAATGAGCAGTTCTTC. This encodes CSAAVGLDAYNEQFF.

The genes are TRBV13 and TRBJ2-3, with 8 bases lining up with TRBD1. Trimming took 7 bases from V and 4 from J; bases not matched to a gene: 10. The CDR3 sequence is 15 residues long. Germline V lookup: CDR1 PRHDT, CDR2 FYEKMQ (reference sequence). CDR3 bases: TGTGCCAGCACCCCCTGGACAGGGACTTCAGATACGCAGTATTTT. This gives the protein CASTPWTGTSDTQYF.

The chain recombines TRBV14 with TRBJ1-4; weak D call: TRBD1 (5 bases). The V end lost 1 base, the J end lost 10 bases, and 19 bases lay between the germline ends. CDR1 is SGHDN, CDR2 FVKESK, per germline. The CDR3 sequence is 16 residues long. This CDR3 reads CASSQARGGVGGKLFF. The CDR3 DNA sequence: TGTGCCAGCAGCCAAGCTCGGGGCGGGGTAGGCGGAAAACTGTTTTTT.

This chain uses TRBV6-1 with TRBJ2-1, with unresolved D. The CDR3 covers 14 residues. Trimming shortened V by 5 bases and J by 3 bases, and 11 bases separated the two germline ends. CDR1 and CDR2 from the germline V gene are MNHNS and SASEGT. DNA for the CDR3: TGTGCCAGCAGTAACCGGAGAGACTACAATGAGCAGTTCTTC. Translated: CASSNRRDYNEQFF.

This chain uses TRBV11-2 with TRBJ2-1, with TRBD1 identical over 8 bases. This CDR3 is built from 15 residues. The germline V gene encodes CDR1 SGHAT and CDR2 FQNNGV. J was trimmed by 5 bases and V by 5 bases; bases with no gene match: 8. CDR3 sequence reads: CASSPRTGSDNEQFF. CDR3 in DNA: TGTGCCAGCAGCCCAAGGACAGGGTCGGACAATGAGCAGTTCTTC. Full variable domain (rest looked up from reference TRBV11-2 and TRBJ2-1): EAGVAQSPRYKIIEKRQSVAFWCNPISGHATLYWYQQILGQGPKLLIQFQNNGVVDDSQLPKDRFSAERLKGVDSTLKIQPAKLEDSAVYLCASSPRTGSDNEQFFGPGTRLTVL.

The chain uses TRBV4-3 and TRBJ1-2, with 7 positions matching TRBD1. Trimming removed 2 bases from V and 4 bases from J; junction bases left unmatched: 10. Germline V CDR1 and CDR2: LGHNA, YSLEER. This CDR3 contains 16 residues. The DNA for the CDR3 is TGCGCCAGCAGCCAAACAAGACAGGGTCTTTTCTATGGCTACACCTTC. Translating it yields CASSQTRQGLFYGYTF.

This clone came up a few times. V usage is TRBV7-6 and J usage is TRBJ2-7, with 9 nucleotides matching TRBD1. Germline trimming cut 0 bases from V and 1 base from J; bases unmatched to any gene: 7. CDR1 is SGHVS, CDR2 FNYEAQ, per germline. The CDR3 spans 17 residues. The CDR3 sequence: CASSLAGTGPQSYEQYF. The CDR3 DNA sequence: TGTGCCAGCAGCTTAGCCGGGACAGGGCCACAATCCTACGAGCAGTACTTC.

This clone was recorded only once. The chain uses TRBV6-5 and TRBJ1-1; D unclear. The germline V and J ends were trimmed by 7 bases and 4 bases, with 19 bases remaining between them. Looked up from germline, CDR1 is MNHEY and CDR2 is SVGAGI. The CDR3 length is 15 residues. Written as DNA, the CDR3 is TGTGCCAGCACCCCCTCTGAGGGCGTACCCACTGAAGCTTTCTTT. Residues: CASTPSEGVPTEAFF.

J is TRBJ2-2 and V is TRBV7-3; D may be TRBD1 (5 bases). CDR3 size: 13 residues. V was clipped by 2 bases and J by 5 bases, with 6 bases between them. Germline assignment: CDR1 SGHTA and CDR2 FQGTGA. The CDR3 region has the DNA TGTGCCAGCAGCTTATCAGGGACCGGGGAGCTGTTTTTT. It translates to CASSLSGTGELFF. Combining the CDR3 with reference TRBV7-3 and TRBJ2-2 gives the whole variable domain GAGVSQTPSNKVTEKGKYVELRCDPISGHTALYWYRQSLGQGPEFLIYFQGTGAADDSGLPNDRFFAVRPEGSVSTLKIQRTERGDSAVYLCASSLSGTGELFFGEGSRLTVL.

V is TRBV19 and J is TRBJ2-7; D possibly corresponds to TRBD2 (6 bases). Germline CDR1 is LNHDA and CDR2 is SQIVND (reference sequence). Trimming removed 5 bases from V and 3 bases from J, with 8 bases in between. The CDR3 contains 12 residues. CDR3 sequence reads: CASSYGGYEQYF. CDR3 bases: TGTGCCAGTAGTTACGGGGGCTACGAGCAGTACTTC.

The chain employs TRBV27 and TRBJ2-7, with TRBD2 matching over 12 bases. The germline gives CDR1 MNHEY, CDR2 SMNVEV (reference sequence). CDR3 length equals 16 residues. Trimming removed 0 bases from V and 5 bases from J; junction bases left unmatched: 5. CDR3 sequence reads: CASSLSRLAGDHEQYF. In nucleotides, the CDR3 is TGTGCCAGCAGTTTATCGCGACTAGCGGGAGACCACGAGCAGTACTTC.

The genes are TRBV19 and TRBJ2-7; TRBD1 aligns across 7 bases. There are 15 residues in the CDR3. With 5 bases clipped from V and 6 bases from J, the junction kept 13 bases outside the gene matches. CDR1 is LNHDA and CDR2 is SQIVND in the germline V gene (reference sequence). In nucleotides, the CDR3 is TGTGCCAGTAGTGGTCTACAGGGGCGAGGGTCCGAGCAGTACTTC. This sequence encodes CASSGLQGRGSEQYF.

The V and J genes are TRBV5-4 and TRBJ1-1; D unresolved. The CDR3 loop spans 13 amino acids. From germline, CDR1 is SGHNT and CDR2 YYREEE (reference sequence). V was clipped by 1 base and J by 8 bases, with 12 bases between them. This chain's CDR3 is CASSLPLGLEAFF. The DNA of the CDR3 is TGTGCCAGCAGCTTGCCGCTCGGGTTAGAAGCTTTCTTT.

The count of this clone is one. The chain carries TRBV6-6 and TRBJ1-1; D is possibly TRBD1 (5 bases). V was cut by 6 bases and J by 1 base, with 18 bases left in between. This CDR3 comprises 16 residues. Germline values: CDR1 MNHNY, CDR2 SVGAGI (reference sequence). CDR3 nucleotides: TGTGCCAGCAGGATATCGGGCAGGGCCCCGAACACTGAAGCTTTCTTT. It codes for CASRISGRAPNTEAFF.

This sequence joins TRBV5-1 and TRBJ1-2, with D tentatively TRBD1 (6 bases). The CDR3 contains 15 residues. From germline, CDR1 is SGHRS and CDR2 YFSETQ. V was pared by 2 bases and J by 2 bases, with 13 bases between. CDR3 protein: CASSLGGQPNYGYTF. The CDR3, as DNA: TGCGCCAGCAGCTTAGGGGGACAACCAAACTATGGCTACACCTTC.